Sequencing of this T cell receptor beta chain was carried out in a study of neurological immune-mediated disorders (dated by TCRdb to the late 2010s). In the study overall: Peripheral blood TCR-beta repertoires from HTLV-I-associated myelopathy (HAM/TSP) patients, multiple sclerosis patients and healthy controls were compared by UMI-based sequencing. Longitudinal HAM/TSP donors and healthy donors each had 3 time-points at intervals of about 3-45 months. The cohort comprised some 71 subjects: 14 HAM/TSP patients, 34 multiple sclerosis patients and some 20 healthy controls. The 106 TCR-beta libraries included longitudinal samples, technical triplicates and paired sorted CD4+ and CD8+ T-cell subsets alongside PBMC samples.

To synthesize cDNA, template-switch 5'RACE was performed with a primer carrying a 10-nucleotide random unique molecular identifier so that each TCR transcript was tagged. Every sequencing run covered 15-18 subjects and yielded more than 160 million TCR-beta sequences. Total RNA was extracted with the RNeasy kit. TCR-beta VDJ regions were amplified with primers for the TCR constant region and the 5'RACE anchor, using the KAPA Real-time Library Amplification kit. A first PCR added sample indexes and Illumina adaptors, and a second PCR then raised library yield. The roughly 650 bp TCR product was size-selected on a 2% E-gel SizeSelection system after Ampure bead purification. Library quality was checked on a Bioanalyzer, concentration was measured with Qubit, and libraries were quantified with the Kapa Library Quantification kit before pooling. An Illumina HiSeq 2500 sequenced the libraries paired-end 2 x 150 bp. To increase sequence diversity, roughly 24-32% phiX was spiked into each library pool. On the study's bioinformatics: Quality-filtered reads were processed with the UMI-based MiGEC pipeline, which removed over 80% of raw TCR sequences during error correction. VDJ genes were aligned to IMGT germline references, and clonotypes were defined by unique CDR3 amino acid sequence plus V-J genes. VDJtools evaluated clonal expansion, Shannon diversity and CDR3 relatedness (CalcPairwiseDistances, ClusterSamples); CLCbio workbench built phylogenetic trees. Clones with at least 8 unique UMIs were defined as expanded, with this threshold being based on coefficient-of-variation modelling across technical triplicates. TCRdb reprocessed the public reads (quality trimming at Q25 with fastp, clone calling with MiXCR) and kept in-frame beta chains. Identical CDR3 proteins give one entry, which carries the most common genes and DNA. TCRdb's processing, not the study's, gives the V and J calls here. The sample table holds tens of thousands of distinct CDR3 sequences, of which around 13% were seen once. The ten most abundant clones make up 5% of the sample.

Reading the label with the study, this specimen's time point is: longitudinal time-point 2. Unsorted PBMC libraries were generated from 2 million PBMCs stored in RNAlater at -80 °C until RNA extraction. Peripheral blood was subjected to Ficoll-Hypaque density gradient centrifugation to isolate PBMCs, which were then cryopreserved in liquid nitrogen. On the study overall, not on this receptor specifically: Across subjects, expanded clones never shared an identical CDR3 amino acid sequence, which suggests that the TCR-beta repertoires in every group were private. TCR clonal expansion was greatest in HAM/TSP patients and smallest in MS patients, who ranked below even healthy controls.

At the junction V is shortened by 4 bases and J by 0 bases, with 10 bases in between. CDR3 length: 15 amino acids, cysteine to phenylalanine. Solely the CDR3 DNA is kept, with 45 bases framed from the first base. CDR1 is given as MGHRA and CDR2 as YSYEKL, both from the germline V gene. This clonotype was found many times. Its antigen has not been determined. Base qualities are not provided; no much larger clone lies one nucleotide away. Recombination linked TRBV4-1 to TRBJ1-5; the D gene identity is not certain. The specimen was PBMCs. This TCR came from a female donor with HTLV-1-associated myelopathy (HAM/TSP). The CDR3 sequence is CASSREPYSNQPQHF. Here is the DNA: TGCGCCAGCAGCCGAGAGCCTTATAGCAATCAGCCCCAGCATTTT.